These 29 T cell receptor beta chains were sequenced from one sample in a study of cytomegalovirus exposure and HLA in healthy donors. The PCR used 60 Vbeta and 13 Jbeta primers. Clones were read by immunoSEQ multiplex PCR, and TCRdb kept only the in-frame ones, dropping some. The data hold some 120,000 clones, with roughly 8.6% observed a single time. The sequencing input was PBMCs. These receptor sequences come from a middle-aged woman in good health and CMV-seropositive.

This clone was picked up a small number of times. This rearrangement joins TRBV2 to TRBJ1-2; maybe TRBD1 (6 bases). Trimming pared 8 bases from V and 8 bases from J, leaving 12 bases between. The germline V gene has CDR1 SNHLY and CDR2 FYNNEI. This CDR3 spans 11 amino acids. The CDR3 is CASHQGNGYTF. The CDR3 nucleotides are TGTGCCAGCCATCAGGGGAACGGCTACACCTTC.

The chain links TRBV2 to TRBJ1-2; possibly TRBD1 for D (5 bases). There are 14 residues in the CDR3. V lost 8 bases and J lost 7, with 20 bases in between. Germline loops: CDR1 SNHLY, CDR2 FYNNEI. CDR3: CASQVAGRVFGYTF. Written as DNA, the CDR3 is TGTGCCAGCCAAGTGGCAGGGAGGGTTTTTGGCTACACCTTC.

This clone was counted a few times. The chain employs TRBV6-1 and TRBJ2-1; no clear D gene. The germline CDR1 and CDR2 sequences are MNHNS and SASEGT. The CDR3 runs 15 residues. V shed 3 bases and J shed 0 bases, with 9 bases lying between them. CDR3 region: CASSESLSSYNEQFF. DNA for the CDR3: TGTGCCAGCAGTGAGAGCCTTAGCTCCTACAATGAGCAGTTCTTC.

This clone has a handful of counts. This chain uses TRBV2 with TRBJ1-2, with 8 bases fitting TRBD1. This CDR3 is built from 15 residues. V was pared by 6 bases and J by 8 bases, with 14 bases of the junction left unmatched. Germline V gene lookup returns CDR1 SNHLY and CDR2 FYNNEI. The CDR3 sequence is CASRFHPGQGGGYTF. As DNA, the CDR3 is TGTGCCAGCAGATTCCATCCCGGACAGGGAGGCGGCTACACCTTC.

The CDR3 DNA reads TGTGCCAGCACCGGGACAGTCGAGACGACCCAGTACTTC. Residues: CASTGTVETTQYF. The rearrangement joins TRBV9 to TRBJ2-5; 7 nucleotides match TRBD1. Per the germline V gene, CDR1 is SGDLS and CDR2 is YYNGEE. V lost 6 bases, J lost 7 bases, and 9 bases stayed unmatched. The CDR3 runs to 13 residues.

The chain links TRBV7-2 to TRBJ2-7; D possibly corresponds to TRBD2 (6 bases). Germline-derived CDR1 and CDR2 are SGHTA and FQGNSA. This CDR3 comprises 16 residues. The V end lost 5 bases, the J end lost 1 base, and 18 bases lay between the germline ends. The CDR3 loop reads CASSTAGTVLSYEQYF. CDR3 sequence (DNA): TGTGCCAGCAGCACTGCGGGGACGGTCTTATCCTACGAGCAGTACTTC.

In this sample, this clone turned up a few times. The rearrangement links TRBV19 to TRBJ2-7, with D possibly matching TRBD1 (6 bases). This CDR3 region has 11 residues. Germline-derived CDR1 and CDR2 are LNHDA and SQIVND (reference sequence). V lost 8 bases, J lost 6 bases, and 11 bases lay in between. The CDR3 spells CASSGGPEQYF. The CDR3 nucleotides read TGTGCCAGTTCTGGGGGCCCCGAGCAGTACTTC. Filled out from reference TRBV19 and TRBJ2-7, the complete variable domain reads DGGITQSPKYLFRKEGQNVTLSCEQNLNHDAMYWYRQDPGQGLRLIYYSQIVNDFQKGDIAEGYSVSREKKESFPLTVTSAQKNPTAFYLCASSGGPEQYFGPGTRLTVT.

The chain joins TRBV6-4 to TRBJ1-1; D may be TRBD1 (5 bases). The CDR3 has 13 residues. CDR1 is MRHNA, CDR2 SNTAGT, per germline. Trimming cost V 6 bases and J 1 base, with 9 bases left between them. This CDR3 is CASSVDRNTEAFF. In DNA, the CDR3 is TGTGCCAGCAGCGTCGACAGGAACACTGAAGCTTTCTTT.

This clone was observed a handful of times. The chain uses TRBV19 and TRBJ2-5; tentative D call: TRBD1 (6 bases). The CDR3 is made up of 14 amino acids. The germline V and J ends were trimmed by 5 bases and 6 bases, with 16 bases remaining between them. Germline CDR1 and CDR2: LNHDA and SQIVND (reference sequence). CDR3 sequence: CASSFQRGTKTQYF. DNA for the CDR3: TGTGCCAGTAGTTTTCAGAGGGGGACCAAGACCCAGTACTTC.

The V call is TRBV5-8, the J call TRBJ2-1, with 8 bases fitting TRBD1. The V segment lost 0 bases and the J segment 2 bases; nucleotides outside the gene matches: 4. Germline CDR1 and CDR2: SGHTS and YDEGEE. The CDR3 runs 16 residues. CDR3 DNA sequence: TGTGCCAGCAGCTTGGGGACAGGGAGTACCTACAATGAGCAGTTCTTC. Amino acid sequence: CASSLGTGSTYNEQFF.

V gene TRBV30 combines with J gene TRBJ2-1, with a possible D match to TRBD1 (6 bases). Trimming left V 2 bases short and J 4 bases short, with 9 bases between. The CDR3 covers 13 residues. Germline V lookup: CDR1 GTSNPN, CDR2 SVGIG (reference sequence). CDR3 DNA: TGTGCCTGGAGTACAACAGGGTACAATGAGCAGTTCTTC. Its protein product is CAWSTTGYNEQFF.

This clone appeared a few times. The junction and the germline gene differ at one end; a read error may be behind it. This rearrangement joins TRBV5-3 to TRBJ2-3; 14 bases align to TRBD2. TRBV5-3 is assigned to the ORF class and has an uncertain function. The CDR3 has 12 amino acids. This CDR3 reads CARSLCRLAGGF. DNA of the CDR3: TGTGCCAGAAGCTTGTGTCGACTAGCGGGGGGGTTT.

This clone was counted a few times. The chain joins TRBV5-1 to TRBJ2-1, with 8 nucleotides matching TRBD1. The CDR3 spans 15 residues. Germline values: CDR1 SGHRS, CDR2 YFSETQ. The trim removed 0 bases at V and 9 bases at J, leaving 8 bases unmatched. CDR3 sequence: CASSLAPTGEGEQFF. The CDR3 DNA reads as TGCGCCAGCAGCTTGGCCCCGACAGGGGAAGGTGAGCAGTTCTTC.

The J gene is TRBJ1-1, the V gene TRBV27; a possible D gene is TRBD1 (6 bases). Germline CDR1 and CDR2: MNHEY and SMNVEV (reference sequence). The V and J ends lost 5 bases and 2 bases respectively, with 9 bases between them. This CDR3 contains 13 residues. CDR3 nucleotides: TGTGCCAGCAGTGTGACAGGTAACACTGAAGCTTTCTTT. Translation gives CASSVTGNTEAFF.

This clone was observed a few times. This chain connects TRBV5-5 to TRBJ1-6, with D unclear. Between the trimmed V and J ends, which lost 0 bases and 10 bases, there was a span of 11 bases. The CDR3 contains 14 residues. The germline V gene has CDR1 SGHKS and CDR2 YYEKEE (reference sequence). The CDR3: CASSLGWEESPLHF. CDR3 bases: TGTGCCAGCAGCTTGGGGTGGGAGGAATCACCCCTCCACTTT.

This chain uses TRBV27 with TRBJ2-7, with TRBD2 as a possible D gene (5 bases). Trimming pared 6 bases from V and 3 bases from J, leaving 15 bases between. Germline CDR1 is MNHEY and CDR2 is SMNVEV (reference sequence). There are 14 residues in the CDR3. In nucleotides, the CDR3 is TGTGCCAGCAGACCCGGACTTACGAACTACGAGCAGTACTTC. Translating gives CASRPGLTNYEQYF.

The chain employs TRBV28 and TRBJ1-2; D remains unclear. This CDR3 is 11 amino acids long. Trimming removed 3 bases at V and 9 bases at J, with 8 bases between. Germline V lookup: CDR1 MDHEN, CDR2 SYDVKM. CDR3 DNA: TGTGCCAGCAGTTTTTCCGTAAGCTACACCTTC. It yields the protein CASSFSVSYTF.

This clone was found a few times. The chain links TRBV7-6 to TRBJ2-5; 7 bases line up with TRBD1. The CDR3 has 13 residues. V trimming: 5 bases; J trimming: 3 bases; junction bases outside the gene matches: 3. Germline V CDR1 and CDR2: SGHVS, FNYEAQ. CDR3 DNA: TGTGCCAGCAGCGTGACAGGGAAAGAGACCCAGTACTTC. This sequence encodes CASSVTGKETQYF.

This clone turned up a few times. The rearrangement uses TRBV28 and TRBJ1-6; 10 nucleotides agree with TRBD1. This CDR3 has 16 amino acids. V was clipped by 4 bases and J by 12 bases; unmatched bases: 12. Germline loops: CDR1 MDHEN, CDR2 SYDVKM. The CDR3 DNA sequence: TGTGCCAGCAGTTCTCATGGGACAGGGGCTGGATTACCCCTCCACTTT. Translated: CASSSHGTGAGLPLHF.

This clone was recorded a few times. The chain is built from TRBV6-6 and TRBJ2-7; D is uncertain. The CDR3 runs 12 residues. V lost 7 bases, J lost 0 bases, and 7 bases lay in between. Germline-derived CDR1 and CDR2 are MNHNY and SVGAGI (reference sequence). The CDR3 DNA follows: TGTGCCAGCATGGGCAACTCCTACGAGCAGTACTTC. Amino acids: CASMGNSYEQYF.

This chain links TRBV30 with TRBJ1-5; 7 bases line up with TRBD1. CDR3 length: 14 amino acids. Unmatched junction bases numbered 9, after V lost 4 bases and J lost 6 bases. Germline assignment: CDR1 GTSNPN and CDR2 SVGIG (reference sequence). The DNA for the CDR3 is TGTGCCTGGAAGGGTACAGGGGAGTCTCAGCCCCAGCATTTT. Its protein product is CAWKGTGESQPQHF.

The chain combines TRBV4-2 with TRBJ1-2; 8 bases align to TRBD1. This CDR3 contains 15 residues. The germline CDR1 and CDR2 sequences are LGHNA and YNFKEQ. V dropped 1 base and J dropped 6; count of bases not matched to a gene: 7. The DNA of the CDR3 is TGTGCCAGCAGCCAAGTAAGGACAGGGACTGATGGCTACACCTTC. This sequence encodes CASSQVRTGTDGYTF.

This sequence joins TRBV28 and TRBJ2-5; TRBD1 is a possible D gene (6 bases). Germline CDR1 and CDR2: MDHEN and SYDVKM. V shed 4 bases and J shed 1 base, with 19 bases lying between them. This CDR3 has 17 residues. In nucleotides, the CDR3 is TGTGCCAGCAGTTCTAATCCGGGACATGGAGCCCAAGAGACCCAGTACTTC. Its protein product is CASSSNPGHGAQETQYF.

This clone has just a few counts. This chain connects TRBV18 to TRBJ1-5; 7 bases line up with TRBD1. V lost 4 bases and J lost 5; bases outside the gene matches: 2. The germline gives CDR1 KGHSH, CDR2 LQKENI. This CDR3 is 13 amino acids long. The CDR3 region has the DNA TGTGCCAGCTCACGACAGGGAGATCAGCCCCAGCATTTT. It yields the protein CASSRQGDQPQHF.

This clone was detected a few times. This chain links TRBV5-4 with TRBJ2-6, with TRBD1 identical over 12 bases. The germline gives CDR1 SGHNT, CDR2 YYREEE (reference sequence). J lost 0 bases, V lost 7 bases, and 2 bases had no gene match. The length of the CDR3 is 16 residues. Here the CDR3 reads CASGDRGLSGANVLTF. The CDR3 region has the DNA TGTGCCAGCGGGGACAGGGGGCTCTCTGGGGCCAACGTCCTGACTTTC.

This clone showed up just a few times. This chain links TRBV7-9 with TRBJ2-7; 7 bases match TRBD1. This CDR3 is 15 amino acids long. Per germline, CDR1 SEHNR and CDR2 FQNEAQ (reference sequence). V lost 2 bases and J lost 6; bases outside the gene matches: 10. Here the CDR3 reads CASSLFGTEKREQYF. For the CDR3, the DNA is TGTGCCAGCAGCTTATTTGGGACAGAGAAACGCGAGCAGTACTTC.

Only a few counts were recorded for this clone. This sequence joins TRBV7-7 and TRBJ1-6; 8 bases fit TRBD1. After removal of 1 base from V and 11 bases from J, the junction contained 1 base not matched to a gene. The CDR3 has 13 amino acids. Germline CDR1 is SSHAT and CDR2 is FNYEAQ (reference sequence). The CDR3 nucleotides read TGTGCCAGCAGCTTAGACAGGGGGGCACCCCTCCACTTT. Translation: CASSLDRGAPLHF.

This clone has only a few counts. The rearrangement joins TRBV6-1 to TRBJ2-5; the D gene is possibly TRBD2 (7 bases). Germline V gene lookup returns CDR1 MNHNS and CDR2 SASEGT. V was trimmed by 8 bases and J by 1 base, leaving 14 bases between them. This CDR3 contains 14 residues. The CDR3: CASSQRGGQETQYF. CDR3 in DNA: TGTGCCAGCTCCCAGAGGGGGGGCCAAGAGACCCAGTACTTC.

This clone was observed a few times. The J gene is TRBJ1-3, the V gene TRBV29-1; D gene ambiguous. Trimming stripped 6 bases from V and 0 bases from J, with 6 bases between. The V gene's germline CDR1 is SQVTM and CDR2 ANQGSEA. CDR3 length: 12 amino acids. CDR3 residues: CSVSVSGNTIYF. The CDR3 DNA is TGCAGCGTATCAGTCTCTGGAAACACCATATATTTT.